This is a list of T cell receptor beta chains from one sample in a study of T cells in Graves' hyperthyroidism and ophthalmopathy. From the multiplex PCR reads, TCRdb called clonotypes with MiXCR, one entry per CDR3 protein. Of hundreds of thousands of distinct CDR3 sequences in the sample, approximately 14% were seen once. The sample consisted of blood. The origin of the receptors is a woman under 30 with Graves' hyperthyroidism. Each CDR3 is given with its conserved first and last residue. A D gene is named only where the DNA matches it firmly. The size of a clone is reported for some rows only, either as once, few or many, or as a class for expanded clones.

>many|TRBJ2-3|TRBV9|-
TGTGCCAGCAGCGTAGGGGGTTCAGATACGCAGTATTTT
CASSVGGSDTQYF
>many|TRBJ2-1|TRBV30|TRBD2
TGTGCCTGGGACAGCGGGAGGTCTTCCAGCTCCTACAATGAGCAGTTCTTC
CAWDSGRSSSSYNEQFF
>-|TRBJ1-2|TRBV30|-
TGTGCCTGGAGTGTAGTAGGCTCCTATGGCTACACCTTC
CAWSVVGSYGYTF
>few|TRBJ1-5|TRBV3-1|-
TGTGCCAGCAGCCCCAGGGCGGGCAATCAGCCCCAGCATTTT
CASSPRAGNQPQHF
>-|TRBJ2-2|TRBV6-1|TRBD2
TGTGCCAGCAGTCCTCTGGGACTAGCGAGTACAGACACCGGGGAGCTGTTTTTT
CASSPLGLASTDTGELFF
>few|TRBJ2-5|TRBV6-6|-
TGTGCCAGCAGTTACTCAGGGGGGGAGTACTTC
CASSYSGGEYF
>many|TRBJ1-5|TRBV5-8|TRBD1
TGTGCCAGCAGCCGGGACAGAACTTACGAAAAGCGCAATCAGCCCCAGCATTTT
CASSRDRTYEKRNQPQHF
>many|TRBJ2-5|TRBV18|-
TGTGCCAGCTCACCGGCGGGGACTGAGGAGACCCAGTACTTC
CASSPAGTEETQYF
>-|TRBJ2-5|TRBV13|-
TGTGCCAGCAGCCTTGCGTGGGACAACCAAGAGACCCAGTACTTC
CASSLAWDNQETQYF
>-|TRBJ2-3|TRBV24-1|-
TGTGCCACCTCTAAGGTGGGAGGCGCAGATACGCAGTATTTT
CATSKVGGADTQYF
>few|TRBJ1-2|TRBV6-1|-
TGTGCCAGCAGCCTCCGGGACATTCCCGGCTACACCTTC
CASSLRDIPGYTF
>many|TRBJ2-7|TRBV18|-
TGTGCCAGCTCACTTCAGGGAGAACGGTACGAGCAGTACTTC
CASSLQGERYEQYF
>many|TRBJ2-7|TRBV11-2|-
TGTGCCAGCAGCCCCGCCTCTCTAGGGCCGCAGTACTTC
CASSPASLGPQYF
>many|TRBJ2-5|TRBV7-2|TRBD2
TGTGCCAGCACCCTTAGTAGTAGCGGGAGAAAGACCCAGTACTTC
CASTLSSSGRKTQYF
>-|TRBJ2-4|TRBV20-1|TRBD1
TGCAGTGCTAGGGACATCGCCTGGACAGGGACATCGCTAGCCAAAAACATTCAGTACTTC
CSARDIAWTGTSLAKNIQYF
>-|TRBJ1-3|TRBV7-9|-
TGTGCCACCAGCCATACCCAGGGAAACACCATATATTTT
CATSHTQGNTIYF
>few|TRBJ1-1|TRBV5-1|-
TGCGCCAATAGGAGACAGAGGAACACTGAAGCTTTCTTT
CANRRQRNTEAFF
>few|TRBJ2-1|TRBV6-5|-
TGTGCCAGCAGTTACTTCAAACGACGGGGGAATGAGCAGTTCTTC
CASSYFKRRGNEQFF
>many|TRBJ2-1|TRBV5-1|-
TGCGCCAGCGCCTCCCGGGGCGAGCAGTTCTTC
CASASRGEQFF
>few|TRBJ2-7|TRBV3-1|-
TGTGCCAGTTCCACACTATCCCGGGGGCACGACGAGCAGTACTTC
CASSTLSRGHDEQYF
>-|TRBJ1-5|TRBV19|TRBD1
TGTGCCAGTAGTCCCGGACCGGGACAGGCCGTTAGCAATCAGCCCCAGCATTTT
CASSPGPGQAVSNQPQHF
>-|TRBJ2-1|TRBV7-9|-
TGTGCCAGCAGCACGTTAGCTATAGAGCAGTTCTTC
CASSTLAIEQFF
>-|TRBJ2-5|TRBV27|-
TGTGCCAGCAGGCCCCTAGGGTTCCAAGAGACCCAGTACTTC
CASRPLGFQETQYF
>many|TRBJ1-2|TRBV6-5|-
TGTGCCAGCGGCGGGAGGAGGGACTATGGCTACACCTTC
CASGGRRDYGYTF
>few|TRBJ2-7|TRBV2|TRBD1
TGTGCCAGCGGGGGGCCCGGGGACAGGGGGCCAGGGCAGTACTTC
CASGGPGDRGPGQYF
>few|TRBJ2-6|TRBV20-1|-
TGCAGTGCGGTGACAGGTACCGGGGCCAACGTCCTGACTTTC
CSAVTGTGANVLTF
>many|TRBJ2-7|TRBV7-3|TRBD1
TGTGCCAGCAGCCTACCGGGACAGGGTGTGAACGAGCAGTACTTC
CASSLPGQGVNEQYF
>many|TRBJ2-7|TRBV11-3|TRBD2
TGTGCCAGCAGCCCGGCGAGCGGGAGAGGGCCCTACGAGCAGTACTTC
CASSPASGRGPYEQYF
>many|TRBJ2-7|TRBV2|TRBD2
TGTGCCAGCAGCGGACTAGACTACGAGCAGTACTTC
CASSGLDYEQYF
>many|TRBJ2-3|TRBV20-1|-
TGCAGTGCTAGAGATCCCGACAGTAGCACAGATACGCAGTATTTT
CSARDPDSSTDTQYF
>many|TRBJ2-3|TRBV14|-
TGTGCCAGCAGCCGGAGCACTGGACAGAGAATGAAAGATACGCAGTATTTT
CASSRSTGQRMKDTQYF
>many|TRBJ2-7|TRBV28|-
TGTGCCAGCAGTTTATTATTCGGGCTCGATGGGGTATCCTACGAGCAGTACTTC
CASSLLFGLDGVSYEQYF
>many|TRBJ2-5|TRBV7-8|-
TGTGCCAGCAGCTTAAGATGGGGGAGAGAGACCCAGTACTTC
CASSLRWGRETQYF
>many|TRBJ2-7|TRBV6-1|TRBD2
TGTGCCAGCATTCGGACTAGCGGGAGCTACGAGCAGTACTTC
CASIRTSGSYEQYF
>many|TRBJ2-7|TRBV2|-
TGTGCCAGCAGATACGGGGAAAGCTCCTACGAGCAGTACTTC
CASRYGESSYEQYF
>few|TRBJ2-5|TRBV5-4|-
TGTGCCAGCAGCTATAGCTCGTCGGAGACCCAGTACTTC
CASSYSSSETQYF
>many|TRBJ1-3|TRBV13|TRBD1
TGTGCCAGCAGCCATGACTCCGGGACAGGGGGCGGAAACACCATATATTTT
CASSHDSGTGGGNTIYF
>many|TRBJ2-7|TRBV7-9|-
TGTGCCAGCAGCTTAGTCTCCAGGGGAGGCGAGCAGTACTTC
CASSLVSRGGEQYF
>-|TRBJ1-5|TRBV20-1|TRBD1
TGCAGTGCTACCATAACCCATACAGGGGGCTATAGCAATCAGCCCCAGCATTTT
CSATITHTGGYSNQPQHF
>many|TRBJ2-7|TRBV6-1|-
TGTGCCAGCAGCGCTATAAAATACGAGCAGTACTTC
CASSAIKYEQYF
>-|TRBJ2-5|TRBV24-1|-
TGTGCCACGGGCAGGGGTACTTCAGGCCAAGAGACCCAGTACTTC
CATGRGTSGQETQYF
>-|TRBJ1-6|TRBV28|TRBD1
TGTGCCAGCAGTTTGGGGGGACAGGGGGCGAATAATTCACCCCTCCACTTT
CASSLGGQGANNSPLHF
>many|TRBJ2-3|TRBV28|TRBD2
TGTGCCAGCAGAAGGTTGACTAGCTCCACAGATACGCAGTATTTT
CASRRLTSSTDTQYF
>many|TRBJ2-7|TRBV12-3/TRBV12-4|-
TGTGCCAGCAGCCCGGGACCAGGTAGCGAGCAGTACTTC
CASSPGPGSEQYF